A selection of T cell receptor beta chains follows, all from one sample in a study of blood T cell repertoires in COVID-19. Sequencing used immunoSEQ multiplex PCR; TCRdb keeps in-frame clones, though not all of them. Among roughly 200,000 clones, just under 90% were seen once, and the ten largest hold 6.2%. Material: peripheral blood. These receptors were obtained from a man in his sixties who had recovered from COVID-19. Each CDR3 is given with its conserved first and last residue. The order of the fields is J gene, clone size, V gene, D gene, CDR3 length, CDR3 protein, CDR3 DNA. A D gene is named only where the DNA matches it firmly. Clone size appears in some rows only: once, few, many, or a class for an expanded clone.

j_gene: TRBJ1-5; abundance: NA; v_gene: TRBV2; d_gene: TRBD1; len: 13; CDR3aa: CASRTGGDQPQHF; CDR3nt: TGTGCCAGCAGGACAGGGGGGGATCAGCCCCAGCATTTT
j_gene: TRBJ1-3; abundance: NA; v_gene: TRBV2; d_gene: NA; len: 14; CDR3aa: CASSEAGKGGVIYF; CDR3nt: TGTGCCAGCAGTGAAGCGGGCAAGGGAGGGGTAATATATTTT
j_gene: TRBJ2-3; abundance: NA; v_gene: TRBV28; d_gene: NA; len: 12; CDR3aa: CASSSRTDTQYF; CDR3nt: TGTGCCAGCAGTTCTAGGACTGATACGCAGTATTTT
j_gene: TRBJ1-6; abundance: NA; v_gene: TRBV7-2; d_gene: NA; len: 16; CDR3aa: CASRRGTLLYNSPLHF; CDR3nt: TGTGCCAGCAGGCGAGGGACACTACTCTATAATTCACCCCTCCACTTT
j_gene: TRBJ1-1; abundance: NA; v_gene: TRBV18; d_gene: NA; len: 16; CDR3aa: CASSPYRGAMNTEAFF; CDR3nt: TGTGCCAGCTCACCCTACCGTGGGGCCATGAACACTGAAGCTTTCTTT
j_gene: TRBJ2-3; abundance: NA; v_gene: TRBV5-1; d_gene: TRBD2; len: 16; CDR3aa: CASSKGTSGTTDTQYF; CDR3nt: TGCGCCAGCAGCAAGGGGACTAGCGGGACCACCGATACGCAGTATTTT
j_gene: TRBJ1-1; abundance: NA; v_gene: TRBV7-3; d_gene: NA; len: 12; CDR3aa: CASSFGSGGAFF; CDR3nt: TGTGCCAGCAGCTTCGGGAGTGGGGGAGCTTTCTTT
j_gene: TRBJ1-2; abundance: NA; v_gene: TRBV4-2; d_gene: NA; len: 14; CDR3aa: CASSQDEASYGYTF; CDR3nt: TGTGCCAGCAGCCAAGATGAAGCCTCCTATGGCTACACCTTC
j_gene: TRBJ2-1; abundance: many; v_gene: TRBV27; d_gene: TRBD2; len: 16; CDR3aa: CASKGASGSSYNEQFF; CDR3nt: TGTGCCAGCAAAGGGGCTAGCGGGAGCTCCTACAATGAGCAGTTCTTC
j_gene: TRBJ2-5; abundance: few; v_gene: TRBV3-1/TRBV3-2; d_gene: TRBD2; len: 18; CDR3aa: CASSQVRPGTSAVGAQYF; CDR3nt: TGTGCCAGCAGCCAAGTAAGACCCGGGACTAGCGCCGTGGGGGCCCAGTACTTC
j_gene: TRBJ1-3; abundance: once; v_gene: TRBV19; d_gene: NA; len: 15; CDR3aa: CASSIAVFSGNTIYF; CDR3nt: TGTGCCAGTAGTATAGCTGTATTCTCTGGAAACACCATATATTTT